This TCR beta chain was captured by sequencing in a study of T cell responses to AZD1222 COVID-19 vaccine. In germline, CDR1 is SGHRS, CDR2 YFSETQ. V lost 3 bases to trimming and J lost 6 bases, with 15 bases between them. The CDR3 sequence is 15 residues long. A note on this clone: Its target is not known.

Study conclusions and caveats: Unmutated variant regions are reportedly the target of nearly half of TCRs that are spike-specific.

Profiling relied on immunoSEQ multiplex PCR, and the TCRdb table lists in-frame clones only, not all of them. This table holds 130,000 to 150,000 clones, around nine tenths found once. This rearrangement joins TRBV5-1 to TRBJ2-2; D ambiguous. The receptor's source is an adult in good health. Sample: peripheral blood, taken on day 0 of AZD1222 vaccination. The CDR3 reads CASSYTLINPGELFF. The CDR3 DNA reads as TGCGCCAGCAGCTACACCCTAATTAACCCCGGGGAGCTGTTTTTT.